This T cell receptor (beta chain) was sequenced for a study of glioma-infiltrating T cells. Points from the study as a whole: CDR3 overlap between tissue and blood was very small. Tissue-blood divergence was below expectation in non-neoplastic patients, above in gliomas.

Trimming removed 1 base from V and 6 bases from J, with 8 bases in between. CDR3 length: 12 residues. Germline CDR1 and CDR2: DFQATT and SNEGSKA (reference sequence). Using RNA template, CDR3s of TCR alpha and beta were amplified with iRepertoire arm-PCR. One-step reverse transcription and amplification started from approximately 100-400 ng of tissue mRNA or PBMC total RNA. In TCRdb, the multiplex PCR reads were re-called with MiXCR into one record per CDR3 protein. In the table there are over 130,000 distinct CDR3 sequences, about two fifths of which are singletons. As regards this clonotype: Its target is not known.

V gene TRBV20-1 combines with J gene TRBJ2-3; D call uncertain. This sequence originates from a human donor with low-grade glioma or glioblastoma, undergoing nonglioma brain surgery, or in good health (not recorded which). Sequenced: glioma tissue, nonneoplastic brain tissue, or PBMCs (not recorded which). CDR3 DNA sequence: TGCAGTGCTAGAGTCACCTCGGATACGCAGTATTTT. This codes for CSARVTSDTQYF.